The clone carrying this TCR beta chain came up many times. Its antigen remains unidentified. The CDR3 consists of 13 residues. Germline lookup yields CDR1 MNHEY and CDR2 SVGAGI. The V and J ends lost 3 bases and 7 bases respectively, with 9 bases between them. Each TCR beta library was made by quantitative 5'-RACE that incorporated molecular barcodes. TCRdb passed the 5' RACE reads through MiXCR, listing each CDR3 protein once. The profile shows about 500,000 distinct CDR3 sequences, roughly 5.3% of them singletons. The record originates from a study of CD8 T cells in ankylosing spondylitis. General study results and limits: Past studies reported some motif variants in reactive arthritis synovial fluid and blood. Disease-associated clones were CD8+ and fairly uncommon in peripheral blood. Ankylosing spondylitis blood seemed to carry a telltale TCR beta motif made of seven or eight highly homologous variants.

Sample: blood, either unsorted or a sorted T cell fraction (not recorded which). The TCR was taken from a male donor with ankylosing spondylitis. The J gene is TRBJ1-4, the V gene TRBV6-5; D is ambiguous. The CDR3 nucleotides read TGTGCCAGCAGTTATCGGGTTCGTGAAAAACTGTTTTTT. Translated: CASSYRVREKLFF.